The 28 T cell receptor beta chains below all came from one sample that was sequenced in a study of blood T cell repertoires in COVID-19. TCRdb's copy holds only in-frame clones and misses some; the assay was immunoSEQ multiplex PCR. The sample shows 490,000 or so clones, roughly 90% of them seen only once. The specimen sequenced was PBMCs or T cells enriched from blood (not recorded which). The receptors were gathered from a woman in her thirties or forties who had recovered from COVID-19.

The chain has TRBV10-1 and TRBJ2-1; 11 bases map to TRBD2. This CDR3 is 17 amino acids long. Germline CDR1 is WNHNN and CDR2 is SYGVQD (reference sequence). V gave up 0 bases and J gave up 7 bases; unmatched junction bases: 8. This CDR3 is CASSESFTSGSGNEQFF. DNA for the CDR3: TGCGCCAGCAGTGAGTCCTTCACTAGCGGGAGTGGGAATGAGCAGTTCTTC.

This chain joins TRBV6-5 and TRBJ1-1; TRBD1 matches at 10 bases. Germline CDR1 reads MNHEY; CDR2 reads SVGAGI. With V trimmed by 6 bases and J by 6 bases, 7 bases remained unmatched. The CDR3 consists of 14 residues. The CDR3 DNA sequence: TGTGCCAGCAGAGTTTATGGGACAGGGGCTGAAGCTTTCTTT. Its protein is CASRVYGTGAEAFF.

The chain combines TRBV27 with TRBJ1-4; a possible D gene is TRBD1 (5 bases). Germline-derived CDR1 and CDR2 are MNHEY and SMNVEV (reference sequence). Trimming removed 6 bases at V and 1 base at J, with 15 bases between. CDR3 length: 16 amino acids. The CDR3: CASREGVRLTNEKLFF. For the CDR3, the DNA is TGTGCCAGCAGGGAAGGGGTCAGGTTAACTAATGAAAAACTGTTTTTT.

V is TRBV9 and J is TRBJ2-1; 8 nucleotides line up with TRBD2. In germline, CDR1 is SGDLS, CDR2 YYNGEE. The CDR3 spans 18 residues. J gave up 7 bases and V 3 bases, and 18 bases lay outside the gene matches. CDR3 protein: CASSAGLWGTRSLNEQFF. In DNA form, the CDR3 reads TGTGCCAGCAGCGCTGGGCTATGGGGGACTAGATCTTTGAATGAGCAGTTCTTC.

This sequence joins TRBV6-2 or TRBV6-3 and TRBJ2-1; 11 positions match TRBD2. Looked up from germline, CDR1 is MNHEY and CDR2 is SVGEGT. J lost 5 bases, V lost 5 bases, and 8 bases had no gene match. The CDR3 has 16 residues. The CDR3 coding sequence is TGTGCCAGCAGTCGGACTAGCGGGCCTCCCAACAATGAGCAGTTCTTC. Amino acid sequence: CASSRTSGPPNNEQFF.

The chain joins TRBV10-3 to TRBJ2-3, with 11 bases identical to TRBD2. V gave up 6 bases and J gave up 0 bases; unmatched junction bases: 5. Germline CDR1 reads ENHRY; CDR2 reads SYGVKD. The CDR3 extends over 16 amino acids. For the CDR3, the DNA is TGTGCCATCAGCTCGACTAGCGGGACTAGCACAGATACGCAGTATTTT. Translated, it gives CAISSTSGTSTDTQYF.

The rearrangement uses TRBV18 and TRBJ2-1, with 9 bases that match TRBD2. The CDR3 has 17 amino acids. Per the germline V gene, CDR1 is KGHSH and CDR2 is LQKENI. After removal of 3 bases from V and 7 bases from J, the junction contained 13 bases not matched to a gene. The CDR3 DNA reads TGTGCCAGCTCACCCGGACTAGCGCACCCTCTGGGTAATGAGCAGTTCTTC. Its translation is CASSPGLAHPLGNEQFF.

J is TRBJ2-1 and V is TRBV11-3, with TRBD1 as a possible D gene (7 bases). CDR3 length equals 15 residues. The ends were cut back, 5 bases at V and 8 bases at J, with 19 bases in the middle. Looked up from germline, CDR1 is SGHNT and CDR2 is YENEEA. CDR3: CASSIAGTAGYEQFF. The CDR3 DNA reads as TGTGCCAGCAGCATCGCCGGGACAGCGGGCTATGAGCAGTTCTTC.

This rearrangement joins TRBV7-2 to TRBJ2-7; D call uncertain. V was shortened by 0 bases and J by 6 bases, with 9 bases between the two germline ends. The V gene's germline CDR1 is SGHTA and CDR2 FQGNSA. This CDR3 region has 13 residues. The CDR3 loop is CASSLAIGLEQYF. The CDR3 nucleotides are TGTGCCAGCAGCTTAGCAATTGGCCTCGAGCAGTACTTC.

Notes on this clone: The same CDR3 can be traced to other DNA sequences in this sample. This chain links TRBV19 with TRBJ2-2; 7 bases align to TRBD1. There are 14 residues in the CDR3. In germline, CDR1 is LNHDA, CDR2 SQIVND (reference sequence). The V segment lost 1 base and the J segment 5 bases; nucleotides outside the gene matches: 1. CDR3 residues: CASSIARGTGELFF. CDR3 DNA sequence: TGTGCCAGTAGTATAGCCAGGGGGACCGGGGAGCTGTTTTTT. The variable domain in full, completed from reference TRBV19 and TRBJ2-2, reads DGGITQSPKYLFRKEGQNVTLSCEQNLNHDAMYWYRQDPGQGLRLIYYSQIVNDFQKGDIAEGYSVSREKKESFPLTVTSAQKNPTAFYLCASSIARGTGELFFGEGSRLTVL.

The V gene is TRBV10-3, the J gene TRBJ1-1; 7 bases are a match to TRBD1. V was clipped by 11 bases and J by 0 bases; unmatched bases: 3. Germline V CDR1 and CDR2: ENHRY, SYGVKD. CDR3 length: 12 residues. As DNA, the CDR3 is TGTGCCGTGGGGACAGTGAACACTGAAGCTTTCTTT. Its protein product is CAVGTVNTEAFF.

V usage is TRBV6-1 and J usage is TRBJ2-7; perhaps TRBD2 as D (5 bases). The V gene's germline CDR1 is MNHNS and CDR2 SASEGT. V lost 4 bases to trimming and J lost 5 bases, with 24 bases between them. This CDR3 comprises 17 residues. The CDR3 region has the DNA TGTGCCAGCAGTGGCTCTCGGCGGGTTGGCCTGAAAAACGAGCAGTACTTC. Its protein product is CASSGSRRVGLKNEQYF.

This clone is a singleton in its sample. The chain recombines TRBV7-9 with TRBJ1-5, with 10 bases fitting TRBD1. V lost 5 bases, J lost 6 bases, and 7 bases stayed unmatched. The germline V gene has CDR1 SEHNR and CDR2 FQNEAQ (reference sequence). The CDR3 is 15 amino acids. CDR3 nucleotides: TGTGCCAGCAGCCCCGGGACAGGGGATGCTCAGCCCCAGCATTTT. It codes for CASSPGTGDAQPQHF.

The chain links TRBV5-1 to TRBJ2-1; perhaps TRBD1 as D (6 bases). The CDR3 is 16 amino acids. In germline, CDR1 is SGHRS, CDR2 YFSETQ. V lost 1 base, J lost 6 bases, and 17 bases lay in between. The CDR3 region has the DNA TGCGCCAGCAGCTTGCAGGGGACGTCTTCGGTCAATGAGCAGTTCTTC. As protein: CASSLQGTSSVNEQFF.

CDR3 protein: CASSQPGQGALNGYTF. In nucleotides, the CDR3 is TGTGCCAGCAGTCAACCGGGACAGGGGGCCTTGAATGGCTACACCTTC. The chain joins TRBV6-2 or TRBV6-3 to TRBJ1-2, with 12 bases aligning to TRBD1. The J segment lost 6 bases and the V segment lost 5 bases, leaving 10 bases of the junction unmatched. Germline-derived CDR1 and CDR2 are MNHEY and SVGEGT. The length of the CDR3 is 16 residues.

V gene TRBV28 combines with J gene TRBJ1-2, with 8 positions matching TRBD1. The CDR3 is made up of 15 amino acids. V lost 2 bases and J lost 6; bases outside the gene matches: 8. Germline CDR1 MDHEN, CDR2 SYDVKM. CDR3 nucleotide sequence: TGTGCCAGCAGTTTAACAGGGGGGCGATGGGATGGCTACACCTTC. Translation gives CASSLTGGRWDGYTF.

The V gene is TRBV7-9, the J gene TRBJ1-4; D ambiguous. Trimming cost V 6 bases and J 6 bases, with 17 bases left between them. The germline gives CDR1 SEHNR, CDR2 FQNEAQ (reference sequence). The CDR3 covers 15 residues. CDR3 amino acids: CASRSTTGSDEKLFF. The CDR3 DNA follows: TGTGCCAGCAGATCCACGACGGGGAGTGATGAAAAACTGTTTTTT. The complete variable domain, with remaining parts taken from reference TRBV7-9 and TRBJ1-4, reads DTGVSQNPRHKITKRGQNVTFRCDPISEHNRLYWYRQTLGQGPEFLTYFQNEAQLEKSRLLSDRFSAERPKGSFSTLEIQRTEQGDSAMYLCASRSTTGSDEKLFFGSGTQLSVL.

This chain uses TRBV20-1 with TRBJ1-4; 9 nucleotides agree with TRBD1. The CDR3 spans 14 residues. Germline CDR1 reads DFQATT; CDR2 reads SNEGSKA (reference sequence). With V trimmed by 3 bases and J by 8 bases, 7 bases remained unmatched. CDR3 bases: TGCAGTGCTAGTCACAGGGGGCGCATAGAAAAACTGTTTTTT. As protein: CSASHRGRIEKLFF.

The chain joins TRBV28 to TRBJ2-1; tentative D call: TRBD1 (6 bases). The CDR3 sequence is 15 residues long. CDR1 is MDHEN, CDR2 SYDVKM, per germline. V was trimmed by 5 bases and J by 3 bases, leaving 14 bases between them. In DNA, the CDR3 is TGTGCCAGCAGTACCACGAACAGGGACTACAATGAGCAGTTCTTC. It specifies CASSTTNRDYNEQFF.

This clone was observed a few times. Written as DNA, the CDR3 is TGTGCCAGCAGCTTAAAACGTGGCAGCGTGAACACTGAAGCTTTCTTT. This translates into CASSLKRGSVNTEAFF. This chain uses TRBV7-9 with TRBJ1-1; D is ambiguous. CDR3 length: 16 amino acids. Trimming left V 2 bases short and J 0 bases short, with 13 bases between. The germline V gene has CDR1 SEHNR and CDR2 FQNEAQ (reference sequence).

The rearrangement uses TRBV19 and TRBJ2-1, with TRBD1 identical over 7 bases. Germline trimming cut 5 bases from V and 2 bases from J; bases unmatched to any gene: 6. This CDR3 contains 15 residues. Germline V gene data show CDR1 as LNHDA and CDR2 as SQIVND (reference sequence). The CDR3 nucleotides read TGTGCCAGTAGTTCCCACAGGGGACCCTACAATGAGCAGTTCTTC. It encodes CASSSHRGPYNEQFF.

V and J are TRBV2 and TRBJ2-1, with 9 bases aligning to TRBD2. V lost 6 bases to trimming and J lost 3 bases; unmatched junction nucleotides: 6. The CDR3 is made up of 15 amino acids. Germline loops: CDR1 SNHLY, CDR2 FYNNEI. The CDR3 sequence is CASSESTSGYNEQFF. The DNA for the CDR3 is TGTGCCAGCAGCGAATCGACTAGCGGCTACAATGAGCAGTTCTTC.

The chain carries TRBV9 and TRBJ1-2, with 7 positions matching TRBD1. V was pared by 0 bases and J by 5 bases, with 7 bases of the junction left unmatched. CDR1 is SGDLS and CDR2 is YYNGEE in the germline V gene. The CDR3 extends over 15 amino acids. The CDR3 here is CASSVAGGGQYGYTF. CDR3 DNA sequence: TGTGCCAGCAGCGTAGCAGGAGGGGGACAGTATGGCTACACCTTC.

Written as DNA, the CDR3 is TGTGCCAGCAGCCAGGGAAGGACAGCGTCCTACGAGCAGTACTTC. This translates into CASSQGRTASYEQYF. The J gene is TRBJ2-7, the V gene TRBV3-1 (or the pseudogene TRBV3-2), with a weak D call TRBD1 (6 bases). Germline V CDR1 and CDR2: LGHDT, YNNKEL (reference sequence). CDR3 length equals 15 residues. With 3 bases removed from V and 1 base from J, the gap between germline ends came to 13 bases.

CDR3 sequence: CASSDPRQGFGDITIYF. CDR3 in DNA: TGTGCCAGCAGTGACCCGAGACAGGGTTTTGGTGATATCACCATATATTTT. The gene calls are TRBV25-1 and TRBJ1-3, with 7 bases aligning to TRBD1. CDR3 length equals 17 residues. CDR1 is MGHDK, CDR2 SYGVNS, per germline. Unmatched junction bases numbered 17, after V lost 3 bases and J lost 9 bases. Using reference TRBV25-1 and TRBJ1-3 for the parts outside the CDR3, the full variable domain is EADIYQTPRYLVIGTGKKITLECSQTMGHDKMYWYQQDPGMELHLIHYSYGVNSTEKGDLSSESTVSRIRTEHFPLTLESARPSHTSQYLCASSDPRQGFGDITIYFGEGSWLTVV.

The CDR3 sequence: CASGSSNQPQHF. CDR3 DNA: TGTGCTAGTGGTTCGAGCAATCAGCCCCAGCATTTT. The chain carries TRBV12-5 and TRBJ1-5; D is unresolved. V was trimmed by 4 bases and J by 1 base, leaving 2 bases between them. CDR3 length: 12 amino acids. Germline CDR1 and CDR2: LGHNT and FRNRAP.

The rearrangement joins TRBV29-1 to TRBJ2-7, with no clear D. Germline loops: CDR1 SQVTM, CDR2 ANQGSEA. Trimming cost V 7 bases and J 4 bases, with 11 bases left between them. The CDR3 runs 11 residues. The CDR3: CSAEDSYEQYF. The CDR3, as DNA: TGCAGCGCCGAAGACTCTTACGAGCAGTACTTC.

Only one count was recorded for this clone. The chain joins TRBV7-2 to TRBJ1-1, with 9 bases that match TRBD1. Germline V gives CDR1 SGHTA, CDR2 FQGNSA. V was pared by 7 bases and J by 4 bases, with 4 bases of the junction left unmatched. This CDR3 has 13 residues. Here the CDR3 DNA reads TGTGCCAGCACCTGGACAGGGGTCACTGAAGCTTTCTTT. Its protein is CASTWTGVTEAFF. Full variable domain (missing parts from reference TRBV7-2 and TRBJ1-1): GAGVSQSPSNKVTEKGKDVELRCDPISGHTALYWYRQSLGQGLEFLIYFQGNSAPDKSGLPSDRFSAERTGGSVSTLTIQRTQQEDSAVYLCASTWTGVTEAFFGQGTRLTVV.